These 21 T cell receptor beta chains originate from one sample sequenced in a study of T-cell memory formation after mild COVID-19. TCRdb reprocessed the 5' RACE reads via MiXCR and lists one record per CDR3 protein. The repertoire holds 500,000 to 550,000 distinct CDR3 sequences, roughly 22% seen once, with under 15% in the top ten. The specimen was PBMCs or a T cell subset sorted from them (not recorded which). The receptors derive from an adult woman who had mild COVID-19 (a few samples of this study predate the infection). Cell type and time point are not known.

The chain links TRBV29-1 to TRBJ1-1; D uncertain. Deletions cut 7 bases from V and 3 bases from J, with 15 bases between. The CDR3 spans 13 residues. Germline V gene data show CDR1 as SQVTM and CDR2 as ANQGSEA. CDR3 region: CSALEGADTEAFF. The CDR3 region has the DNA TGCAGCGCTCTGGAGGGCGCGGACACTGAAGCTTTCTTT.

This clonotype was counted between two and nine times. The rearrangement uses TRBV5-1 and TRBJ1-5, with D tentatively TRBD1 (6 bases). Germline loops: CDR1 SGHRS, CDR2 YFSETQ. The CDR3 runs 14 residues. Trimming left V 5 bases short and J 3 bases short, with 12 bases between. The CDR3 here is CASRQTGHNQPQHF. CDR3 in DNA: TGCGCCAGCAGACAGACAGGTCACAATCAGCCCCAGCATTTT.

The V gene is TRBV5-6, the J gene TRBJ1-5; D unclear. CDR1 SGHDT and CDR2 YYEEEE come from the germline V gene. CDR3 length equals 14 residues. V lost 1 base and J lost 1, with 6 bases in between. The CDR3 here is CASSLTVSNQPQHF. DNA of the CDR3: TGTGCCAGCAGCTTGACAGTAAGCAATCAGCCCCAGCATTTT.

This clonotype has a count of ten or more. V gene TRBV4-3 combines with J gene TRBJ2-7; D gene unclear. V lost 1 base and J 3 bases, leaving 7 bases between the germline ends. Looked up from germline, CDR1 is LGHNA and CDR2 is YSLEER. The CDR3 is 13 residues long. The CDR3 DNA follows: TGCGCCAGCAGCCAAGGATCGGGCTACGAGCAGTACTTC. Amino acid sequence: CASSQGSGYEQYF.

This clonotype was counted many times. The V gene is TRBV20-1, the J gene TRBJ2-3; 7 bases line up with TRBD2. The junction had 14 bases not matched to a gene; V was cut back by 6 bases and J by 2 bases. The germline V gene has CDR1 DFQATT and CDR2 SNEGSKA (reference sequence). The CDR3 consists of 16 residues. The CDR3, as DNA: TGCAGTGCCCAGACGGGCAGGGAGGGATACACAGATACGCAGTATTTT. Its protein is CSAQTGREGYTDTQYF.

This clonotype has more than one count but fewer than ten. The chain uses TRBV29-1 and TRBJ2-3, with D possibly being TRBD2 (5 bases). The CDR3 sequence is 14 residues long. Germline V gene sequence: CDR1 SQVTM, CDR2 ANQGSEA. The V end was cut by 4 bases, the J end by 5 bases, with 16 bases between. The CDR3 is CSVAVSLAIDTQYF. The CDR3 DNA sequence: TGCAGCGTTGCTGTTTCCCTAGCCATAGATACGCAGTATTTT.

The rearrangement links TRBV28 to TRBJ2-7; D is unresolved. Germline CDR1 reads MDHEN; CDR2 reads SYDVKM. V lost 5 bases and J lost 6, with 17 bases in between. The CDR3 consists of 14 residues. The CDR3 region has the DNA TGTGCCAGCAGTGCTCCCGCCGGATGGAGCGAGCAGTACTTC. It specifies CASSAPAGWSEQYF.

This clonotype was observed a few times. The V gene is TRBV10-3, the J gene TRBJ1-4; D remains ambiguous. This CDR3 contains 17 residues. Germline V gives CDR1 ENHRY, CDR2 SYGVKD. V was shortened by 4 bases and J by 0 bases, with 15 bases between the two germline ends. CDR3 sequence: CAISGTLGDATNEKLFF. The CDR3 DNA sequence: TGTGCCATCAGTGGAACTCTAGGAGATGCAACTAATGAAAAACTGTTTTTT.

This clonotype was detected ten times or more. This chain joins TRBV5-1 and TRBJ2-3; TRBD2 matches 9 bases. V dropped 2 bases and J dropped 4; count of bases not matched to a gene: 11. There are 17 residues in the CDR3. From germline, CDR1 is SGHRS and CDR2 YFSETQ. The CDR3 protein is CASSFAAGGGAADTQYF. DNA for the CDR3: TGCGCCAGCAGCTTTGCAGCTGGCGGGGGGGCGGCAGATACGCAGTATTTT.

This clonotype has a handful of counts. CDR3 loop: CSANLGNTEAFF. The CDR3 DNA sequence: TGCAGTGCTAACTTGGGGAACACTGAAGCTTTCTTT. The chain employs TRBV20-1 and TRBJ1-1; the D is unclear. Trimming shortened V by 4 bases and J by 1 base, and 7 bases separated the two germline ends. The CDR3 consists of 12 residues. Germline V gives CDR1 DFQATT, CDR2 SNEGSKA (reference sequence).

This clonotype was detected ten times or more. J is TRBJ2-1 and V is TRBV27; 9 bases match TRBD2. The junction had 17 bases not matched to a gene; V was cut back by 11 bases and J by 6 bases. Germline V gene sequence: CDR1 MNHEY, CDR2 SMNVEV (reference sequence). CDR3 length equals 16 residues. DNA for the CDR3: TGTGCCTCCACTCGCGTCGGGACTAGCTCTGGCAATGAGCAGTTCTTC. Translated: CASTRVGTSSGNEQFF.

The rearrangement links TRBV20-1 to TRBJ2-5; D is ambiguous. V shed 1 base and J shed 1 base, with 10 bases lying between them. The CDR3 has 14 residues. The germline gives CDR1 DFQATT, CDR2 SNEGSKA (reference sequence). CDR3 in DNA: TGCAGTGCTAGAGTGGGCCTCCCCCAAGAGACCCAGTACTTC. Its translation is CSARVGLPQETQYF.

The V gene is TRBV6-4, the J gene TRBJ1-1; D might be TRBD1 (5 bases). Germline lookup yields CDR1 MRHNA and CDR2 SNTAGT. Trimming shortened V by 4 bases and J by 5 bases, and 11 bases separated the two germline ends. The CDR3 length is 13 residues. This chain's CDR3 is CASSVAGRTEAFF. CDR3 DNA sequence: TGTGCCAGCAGTGTGGCGGGGCGTACTGAAGCTTTCTTT.

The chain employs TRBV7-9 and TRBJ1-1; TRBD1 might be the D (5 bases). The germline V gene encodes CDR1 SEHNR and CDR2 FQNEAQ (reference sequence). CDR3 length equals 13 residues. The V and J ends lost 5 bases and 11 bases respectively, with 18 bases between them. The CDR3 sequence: CASSPRDDKDAFF. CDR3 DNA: TGTGCCAGCAGCCCTAGGGACGATAAGGATGCTTTCTTT.

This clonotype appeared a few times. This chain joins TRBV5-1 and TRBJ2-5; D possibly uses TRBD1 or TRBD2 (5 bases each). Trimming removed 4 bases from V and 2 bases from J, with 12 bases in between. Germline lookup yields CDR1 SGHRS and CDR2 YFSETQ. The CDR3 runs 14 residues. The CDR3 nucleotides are TGCGCCAGCAGCGGGCAGAGGGGACAAGAGACCCAGTACTTC. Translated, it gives CASSGQRGQETQYF.

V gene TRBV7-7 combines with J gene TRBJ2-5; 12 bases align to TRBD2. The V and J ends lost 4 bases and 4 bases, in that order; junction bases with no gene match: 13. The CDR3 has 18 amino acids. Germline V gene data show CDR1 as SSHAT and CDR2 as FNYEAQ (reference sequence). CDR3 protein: CASSSPPSGGGLGETQYF. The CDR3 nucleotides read TGTGCCAGCAGCTCCCCCCCTAGCGGGGGGGGCCTGGGAGAGACCCAGTACTTC.

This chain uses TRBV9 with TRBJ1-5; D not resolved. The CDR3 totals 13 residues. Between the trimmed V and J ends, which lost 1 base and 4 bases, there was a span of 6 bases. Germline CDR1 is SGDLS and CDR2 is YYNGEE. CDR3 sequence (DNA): TGTGCCAGCAGCGTAAGCCCGAATCAGCCCCAGCATTTT. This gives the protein CASSVSPNQPQHF.

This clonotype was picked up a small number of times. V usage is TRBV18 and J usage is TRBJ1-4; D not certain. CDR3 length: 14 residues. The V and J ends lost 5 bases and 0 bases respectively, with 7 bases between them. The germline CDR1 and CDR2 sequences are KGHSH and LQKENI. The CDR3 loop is CASSATATNEKLFF. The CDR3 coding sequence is TGTGCCAGCTCAGCCACGGCAACTAATGAAAAACTGTTTTTT.

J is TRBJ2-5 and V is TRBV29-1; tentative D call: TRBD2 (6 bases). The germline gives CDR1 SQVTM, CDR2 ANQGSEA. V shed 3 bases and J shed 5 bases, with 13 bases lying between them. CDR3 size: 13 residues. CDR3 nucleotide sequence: TGCAGCGTTGACCCGGAGGGGTCCGAGACCCAGTACTTC. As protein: CSVDPEGSETQYF.

CDR3 region: CAISESRTSGSFADTQYF. The CDR3 bases are TGTGCCATCAGTGAGTCGCGGACTAGCGGGAGCTTCGCAGATACGCAGTATTTT. This rearrangement joins TRBV10-3 to TRBJ2-3; 13 bases are a match to TRBD2. The V gene end was trimmed by 0 bases and the J gene end by 4 bases; junction bases not matched to a gene: 7. This CDR3 spans 18 amino acids. Germline-derived CDR1 and CDR2 are ENHRY and SYGVKD.

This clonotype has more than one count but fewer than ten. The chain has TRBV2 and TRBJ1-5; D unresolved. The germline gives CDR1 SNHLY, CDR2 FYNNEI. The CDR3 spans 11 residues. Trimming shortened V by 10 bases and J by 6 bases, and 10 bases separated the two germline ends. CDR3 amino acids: CAIGGGQPQHF. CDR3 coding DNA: TGTGCCATCGGCGGCGGTCAGCCCCAGCATTTT.